What follows are 20 T cell receptor beta chains derived from one specimen sequenced in a study of blood T cell repertoires in COVID-19. Using immunoSEQ multiplex PCR, the repertoire was profiled, and TCRdb retains in-frame clones only, with some absent. This sample has roughly 220,000 clones, with 88% found just once. The specimen was PBMCs or T cells enriched from blood (not recorded which). The source of these receptors is a young woman who had recovered from COVID-19.

The chain joins TRBV21-1 to TRBJ1-5. TRBV21-1 is termed a pseudogene. The CDR3 extends over 14 amino acids. For the CDR3, the DNA is TGTGCCAGCAGCAAAGGAAGTGGGGGGCAGCCCCAGCATTTT. Protein: CASSKGSGGQPQHF.

The chain has TRBV28 and TRBJ2-1; 11 bases line up with TRBD2. This CDR3 comprises 15 residues. The J segment lost 10 bases and the V segment lost 3 bases, leaving 8 bases of the junction unmatched. Germline lookup yields CDR1 MDHEN and CDR2 SYDVKM. The CDR3, as DNA: TGTGCCAGCAGTTTCCAACTAGCGGGGGTGGGGGAGCAGTTCTTC. The encoded protein is CASSFQLAGVGEQFF.

The rearrangement joins TRBV9 to TRBJ2-3; 14 bases are shared with TRBD2. CDR1 and CDR2 (germline): SGDLS, YYNGEE. The CDR3 runs to 16 residues. The V and J ends lost 4 bases and 3 bases, in that order; junction bases with no gene match: 4. CDR3 amino acids: CASSSRTSGGTDTQYF. The CDR3 DNA reads as TGTGCCAGCAGCTCCCGGACTAGCGGGGGGACAGATACGCAGTATTTT.

V gene TRBV9 combines with J gene TRBJ1-5; D not resolved. Between the trimmed V and J ends, which lost 4 bases and 0 bases, there was a span of 11 bases. Looked up from germline, CDR1 is SGDLS and CDR2 is YYNGEE. The CDR3 has 15 residues. As DNA, the CDR3 is TGTGCCAGCAGCCCTAGCCAGTATAGCAATCAGCCCCAGCATTTT. Its protein product is CASSPSQYSNQPQHF. The full variable domain, rest sourced from reference TRBV9 and TRBJ1-5, is DSGVTQTPKHLITATGQRVTLRCSPRSGDLSVYWYQQSLDQGLQFLIQYYNGEERAKGNILERFSAQQFPDLHSELNLSSLELGDSALYFCASSPSQYSNQPQHFGDGTRLSIL.

V and J are TRBV9 and TRBJ2-7, with 7 bases matching TRBD2. This CDR3 comprises 15 residues. Per germline, CDR1 SGDLS and CDR2 YYNGEE. The V gene end was trimmed by 0 bases and the J gene end by 3 bases; junction bases not matched to a gene: 6. The CDR3 sequence: CASSVAPGGNYEQYF. The DNA for the CDR3 is TGTGCCAGCAGCGTAGCCCCCGGGGGGAACTACGAGCAGTACTTC.

The chain uses TRBV4-2 and TRBJ1-1; 7 bases line up with TRBD1. Germline CDR1 LGHNA, CDR2 YNFKEQ. The CDR3 extends over 15 amino acids. The V segment lost 2 bases and the J segment 0 bases; nucleotides outside the gene matches: 3. CDR3 region: CASSQQQGMNTEAFF. In DNA form, the CDR3 reads TGTGCCAGCAGCCAACAACAGGGGATGAACACTGAAGCTTTCTTT.

The chain uses TRBV28 and TRBJ1-1; D remains ambiguous. Trimming cost V 4 bases and J 1 base, with 7 bases left between them. Germline V CDR1 and CDR2: MDHEN, SYDVKM. The CDR3 totals 13 residues. The DNA of the CDR3 is TGTGCCAGCAGTTCGACACGGAACACTGAAGCTTTCTTT. Translation: CASSSTRNTEAFF. Based on the CDR3 plus reference TRBV28 and TRBJ1-1, the full variable domain is DVKVTQSSRYLVKRTGEKVFLECVQDMDHENMFWYRQDPGLGLRLIYFSYDVKMKEKGDIPEGYSVSREKKERFSLILESASTNQTSMYLCASSSTRNTEAFFGQGTRLTVV.

The V gene is TRBV10-3, the J gene TRBJ1-2, with D tentatively TRBD1 (6 bases). In germline, CDR1 is ENHRY, CDR2 SYGVKD. V gave up 2 bases and J gave up 6 bases, with 10 bases separating them. The CDR3 covers 13 residues. The CDR3 nucleotides read TGTGCCATCAGTGAGCGGGGGGCAAATGGCTACACCTTC. Translation gives CAISERGANGYTF.

The gene calls are TRBV10-3 and TRBJ1-5; D unresolved. The CDR3 length is 13 residues. Trimming took 0 bases from V and 4 from J, leaving 4 bases between them. Germline values: CDR1 ENHRY, CDR2 SYGVKD. CDR3 loop: CAISESPNQPQHF. As DNA, the CDR3 is TGTGCCATCAGTGAGTCTCCAAATCAGCCCCAGCATTTT.

The genes are TRBV6-5 and TRBJ1-2; no clear D. The germline V gene encodes CDR1 MNHEY and CDR2 SVGAGI. V was cut by 2 bases and J by 8 bases, with 12 bases left in between. There are 13 residues in the CDR3. The CDR3 sequence is CASSYGGHWGYTF. The DNA for the CDR3 is TGTGCCAGCAGTTACGGAGGGCACTGGGGCTACACCTTC.

This clone was recorded once. The J gene is TRBJ1-1, the V gene TRBV19; the D gene is possibly TRBD1 (5 bases). Germline assignment: CDR1 LNHDA and CDR2 SQIVND (reference sequence). V lost 3 bases and J lost 1, with 9 bases in between. The CDR3 has 14 residues. CDR3 residues: CASSIWGENTEAFF. The CDR3 bases are TGTGCCAGTAGTATCTGGGGGGAGAACACTGAAGCTTTCTTT.

This clone was counted a few times. The sample has other DNA sequences that encode this CDR3 too. The chain recombines TRBV3-1 (or the pseudogene TRBV3-2) with TRBJ1-2; tentatively, D is TRBD1 (5 bases). Germline V gene data show CDR1 as LGHDT and CDR2 as YNNKEL (reference sequence). This CDR3 spans 14 amino acids. With 0 bases removed from V and 7 bases from J, the gap between germline ends came to 12 bases. The CDR3 DNA is TGTGCCAGCAGCCAAGAGCAGGGAAGAGGTGGCTACACCTTC. It is translated as CASSQEQGRGGYTF.

This chain links TRBV4-2 with TRBJ1-4; weak D call: TRBD1 (5 bases). CDR1 LGHNA and CDR2 YNFKEQ come from the germline V gene. V lost 2 bases and J 8 bases, leaving 9 bases between the germline ends. There are 13 residues in the CDR3. For the CDR3, the DNA is TGTGCCAGCAGCCAAACAGGTGACGAAAAACTGTTTTTT. Translated: CASSQTGDEKLFF.

The gene calls are TRBV11-2 and TRBJ1-2; 7 nucleotides line up with TRBD1. This CDR3 has 14 amino acids. Germline V gene sequence: CDR1 SGHAT, CDR2 FQNNGV. The V segment lost 5 bases and the J segment 4 bases; nucleotides outside the gene matches: 7. CDR3 in DNA: TGTGCCAGCAGCCAGGACAGGATGGGCTATGGCTACACCTTC. It translates to CASSQDRMGYGYTF.

The V and J genes are TRBV14 and TRBJ1-1; 7 positions agree with TRBD1. CDR1 is SGHDN and CDR2 is FVKESK in the germline V gene. The ends lost 5 bases at V and 3 bases at J; junction bases unmatched: 12. The CDR3 runs to 16 residues. CDR3 protein: CASSKGQAARDTEAFF. The CDR3 nucleotides read TGTGCCAGCAGCAAAGGACAGGCTGCGAGGGACACTGAAGCTTTCTTT.

The chain employs TRBV7-9 and TRBJ1-1; 11 bases are shared with TRBD1. Germline lookup yields CDR1 SEHNR and CDR2 FQNEAQ (reference sequence). The CDR3 has 17 residues. V was pared by 5 bases and J by 1 base, with 9 bases of the junction left unmatched. DNA for the CDR3: TGTGCCAGCAGCCCCCTGGGACAGGGGGGATGGAACACTGAAGCTTTCTTT. Protein product: CASSPLGQGGWNTEAFF.

The V and J genes are TRBV18 and TRBJ2-3; 7 bases line up with TRBD1. CDR3 length: 17 amino acids. V was clipped by 0 bases and J by 1 base; unmatched bases: 7. Per the germline V gene, CDR1 is KGHSH and CDR2 is LQKENI. The CDR3 loop reads CASSPPVPGGRTDTQYF. CDR3 nucleotide sequence: TGTGCCAGCTCACCACCGGTGCCAGGGGGACGCACAGATACGCAGTATTTT.

The chain couples TRBV4-2 to TRBJ1-5; a possible D gene is TRBD1 (6 bases). Germline V CDR1 and CDR2: LGHNA, YNFKEQ. CDR3 length: 14 residues. Trimming took 1 base from V and 6 from J, leaving 10 bases between them. As DNA, the CDR3 is TGTGCCAGCAGCCAAGGGGACATGGGTCAGCCCCAGCATTTT. Its translation is CASSQGDMGQPQHF.

The chain couples TRBV12-3 or TRBV12-4 to TRBJ1-2, with TRBD1 matching 7 bases. The CDR3 spans 13 residues. J gave up 2 bases and V 7 bases, and 4 bases lay outside the gene matches. The CDR3 loop is CASNSGGNYGYTF. CDR3 DNA sequence: TGTGCCAGCAATTCAGGGGGAAACTATGGCTACACCTTC.

This sequence joins TRBV30 and TRBJ1-5; no reliable D call. V lost 1 base, J lost 12 bases, and 16 bases lay in between. Germline V lookup: CDR1 GTSNPN, CDR2 SVGIG (reference sequence). The CDR3 sequence is 13 residues long. The chain's CDR3 is CAWSEGDGPSQHF. CDR3 in DNA: TGTGCCTGGAGTGAGGGAGACGGGCCGAGCCAGCATTTT.